One TCR beta chain is described in this entry. Living in about two dozen US areas, the participants were between roughly 18 and 95 years of age. In assigning cohorts, the study relied on participant-reported clinical history. Before being deemed recovered, Cohort 3 donors had two negative PCRs, clearance, or symptom resolution. As handled by the study authors: Estimated nucleated cell counts came from reference gene primer amplification. Measured with immunoSEQ multiplex PCR; TCRdb has only the in-frame clones, and not every one. The V and J calls and the clone size are those of that table, but D and trimming were determined from the DNA. The sample yields 390,000 or so clones, roughly nine tenths seen once. The sample belongs to a study of blood T cell repertoires in COVID-19. V lost 4 bases and J 11 bases, leaving 9 bases between the germline ends. There are 11 residues in the CDR3. The germline gives CDR1 MDHEN, CDR2 SYDVKM.

Sequenced: PBMCs or T cells enriched from blood (not recorded which). The sequence was obtained from a young man who had recovered from COVID-19. This chain joins TRBV28 and TRBJ2-1; D remains unclear. The CDR3: CASSYPTQQFF. The CDR3, as DNA: TGTGCCAGCAGTTACCCTACCCAGCAGTTCTTC.